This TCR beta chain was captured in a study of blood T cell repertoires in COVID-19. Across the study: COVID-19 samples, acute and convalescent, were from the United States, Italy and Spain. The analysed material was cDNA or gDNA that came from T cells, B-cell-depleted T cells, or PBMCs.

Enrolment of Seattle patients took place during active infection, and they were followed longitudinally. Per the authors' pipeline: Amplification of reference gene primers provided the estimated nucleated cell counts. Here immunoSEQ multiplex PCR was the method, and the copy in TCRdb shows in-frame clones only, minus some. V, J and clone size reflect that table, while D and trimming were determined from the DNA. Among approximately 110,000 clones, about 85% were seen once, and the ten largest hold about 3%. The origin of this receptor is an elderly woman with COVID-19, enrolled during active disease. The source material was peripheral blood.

The CDR3 sequence is CATLAGGTDTQYF. The DNA for the CDR3 is TGTGCCACCCTAGCGGGTGGGACAGATACGCAGTATTTT. The chain links TRBV15 to TRBJ2-3; 8 bases align to TRBD2. Germline CDR1 and CDR2: LNHNV and YYDKDF (reference sequence). This CDR3 spans 13 amino acids. J was trimmed by 3 bases and V by 8 bases; bases with no gene match: 4.